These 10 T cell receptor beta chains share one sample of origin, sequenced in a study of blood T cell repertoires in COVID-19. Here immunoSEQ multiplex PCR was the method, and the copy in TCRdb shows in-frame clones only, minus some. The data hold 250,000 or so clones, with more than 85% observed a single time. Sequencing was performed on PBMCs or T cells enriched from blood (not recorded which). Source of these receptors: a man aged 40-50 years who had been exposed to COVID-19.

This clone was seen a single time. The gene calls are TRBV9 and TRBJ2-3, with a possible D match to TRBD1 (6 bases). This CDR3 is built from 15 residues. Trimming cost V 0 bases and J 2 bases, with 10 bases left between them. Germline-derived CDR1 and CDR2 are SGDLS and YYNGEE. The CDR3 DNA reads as TGTGCCAGCAGCGTAGATTACAGGGACACAGATACGCAGTATTTT. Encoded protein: CASSVDYRDTDTQYF. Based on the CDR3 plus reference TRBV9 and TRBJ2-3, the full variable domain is DSGVTQTPKHLITATGQRVTLRCSPRSGDLSVYWYQQSLDQGLQFLIQYYNGEERAKGNILERFSAQQFPDLHSELNLSSLELGDSALYFCASSVDYRDTDTQYFGPGTRLTVL.

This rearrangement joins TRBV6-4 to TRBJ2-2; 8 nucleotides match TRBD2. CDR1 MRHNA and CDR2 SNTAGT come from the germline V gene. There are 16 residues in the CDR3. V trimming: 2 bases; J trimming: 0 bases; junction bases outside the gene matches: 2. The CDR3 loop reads CASSDPGLANTGELFF. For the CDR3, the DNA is TGTGCCAGCAGTGACCCGGGACTAGCGAACACCGGGGAGCTGTTTTTT.

As DNA, the CDR3 is TGTGCCAGCAGTTTTTCCCGAGGTTACGAGCAGTACTTC. Amino acid sequence: CASSFSRGYEQYF. The chain is built from TRBV6-5 and TRBJ2-7; D gene ambiguous. CDR1 is MNHEY and CDR2 is SVGAGI in the germline V gene. The CDR3 covers 13 residues. V was shortened by 4 bases and J by 4 bases, with 11 bases between the two germline ends.

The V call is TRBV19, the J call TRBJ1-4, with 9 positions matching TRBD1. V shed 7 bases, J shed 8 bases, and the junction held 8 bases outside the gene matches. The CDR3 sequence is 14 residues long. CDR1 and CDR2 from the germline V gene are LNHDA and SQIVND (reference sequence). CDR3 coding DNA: TGTGCCAGTACCCTCCGGGACAGGGTCGAAAAACTGTTTTTT. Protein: CASTLRDRVEKLFF.

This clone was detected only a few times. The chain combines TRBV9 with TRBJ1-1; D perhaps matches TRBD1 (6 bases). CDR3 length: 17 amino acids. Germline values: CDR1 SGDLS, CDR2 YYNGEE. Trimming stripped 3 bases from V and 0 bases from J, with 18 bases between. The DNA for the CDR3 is TGTGCCAGCAGCGAATCACAGGGCAACCTCATGAACACTGAAGCTTTCTTT. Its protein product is CASSESQGNLMNTEAFF.

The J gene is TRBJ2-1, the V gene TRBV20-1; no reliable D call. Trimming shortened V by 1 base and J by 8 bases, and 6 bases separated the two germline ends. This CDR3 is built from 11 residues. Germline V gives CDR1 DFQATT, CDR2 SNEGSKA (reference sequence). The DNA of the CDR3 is TGCAGTGCTAGAGCCTTCTATGAGCAGTTCTTC. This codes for CSARAFYEQFF.

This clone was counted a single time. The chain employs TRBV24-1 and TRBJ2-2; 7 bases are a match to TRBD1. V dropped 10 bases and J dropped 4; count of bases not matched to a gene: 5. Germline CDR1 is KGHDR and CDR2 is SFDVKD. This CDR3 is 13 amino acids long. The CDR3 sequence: CATRQGVTGELFF. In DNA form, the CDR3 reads TGTGCCACTAGACAGGGTGTCACCGGGGAGCTGTTTTTT.

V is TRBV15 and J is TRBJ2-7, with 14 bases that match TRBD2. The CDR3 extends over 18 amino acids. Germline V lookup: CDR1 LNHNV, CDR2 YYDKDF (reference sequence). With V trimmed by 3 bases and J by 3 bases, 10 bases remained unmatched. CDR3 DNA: TGTGCCACCAGCAGGACTAGCGGGAGGGCCGTTGTAATCTACGAGCAGTACTTC. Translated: CATSRTSGRAVVIYEQYF.

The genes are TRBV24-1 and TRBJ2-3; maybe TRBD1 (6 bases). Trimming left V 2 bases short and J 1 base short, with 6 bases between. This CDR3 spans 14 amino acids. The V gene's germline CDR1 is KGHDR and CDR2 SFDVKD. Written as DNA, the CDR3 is TGTGCCACCAGTGATTCAGGGGGCACAGATACGCAGTATTTT. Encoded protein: CATSDSGGTDTQYF.

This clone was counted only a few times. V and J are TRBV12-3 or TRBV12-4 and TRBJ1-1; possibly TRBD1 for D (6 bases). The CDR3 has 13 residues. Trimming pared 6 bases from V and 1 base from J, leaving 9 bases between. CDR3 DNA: TGTGCCAGCAGGCCGGGACAGAACACTGAAGCTTTCTTT. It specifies CASRPGQNTEAFF.